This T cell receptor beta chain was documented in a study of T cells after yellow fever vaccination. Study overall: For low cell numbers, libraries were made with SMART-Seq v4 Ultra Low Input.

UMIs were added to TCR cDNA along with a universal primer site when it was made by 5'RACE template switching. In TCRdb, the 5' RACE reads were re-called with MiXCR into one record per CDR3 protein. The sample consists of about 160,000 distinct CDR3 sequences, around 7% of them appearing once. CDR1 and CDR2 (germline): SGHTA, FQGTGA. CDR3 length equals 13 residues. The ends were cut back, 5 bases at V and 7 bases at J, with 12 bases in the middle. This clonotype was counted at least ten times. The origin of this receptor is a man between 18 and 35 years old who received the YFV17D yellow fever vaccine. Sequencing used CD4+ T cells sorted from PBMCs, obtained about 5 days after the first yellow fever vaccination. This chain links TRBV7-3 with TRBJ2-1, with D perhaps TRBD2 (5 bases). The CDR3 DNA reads TGTGCCAGCAGCCTCACTCGGGGAAATGAGCAGTTCTTC. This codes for CASSLTRGNEQFF.